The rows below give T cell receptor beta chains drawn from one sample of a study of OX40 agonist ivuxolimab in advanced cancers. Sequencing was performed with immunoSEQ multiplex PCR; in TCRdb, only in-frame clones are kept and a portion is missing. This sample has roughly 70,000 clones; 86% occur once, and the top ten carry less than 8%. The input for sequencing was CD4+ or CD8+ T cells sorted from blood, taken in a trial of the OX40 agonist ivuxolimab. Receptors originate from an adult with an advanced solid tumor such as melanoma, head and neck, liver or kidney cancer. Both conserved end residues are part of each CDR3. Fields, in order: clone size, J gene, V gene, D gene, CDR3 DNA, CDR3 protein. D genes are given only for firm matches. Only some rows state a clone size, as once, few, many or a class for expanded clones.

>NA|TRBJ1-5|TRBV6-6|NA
TGTGCCAGCAGGTACTCAGGGAATCAGCCCCAGCATTTT
CASRYSGNQPQHF
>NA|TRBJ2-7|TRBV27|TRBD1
TGTGCCAGCAGTTTGTTCCCCCGACAGGGGAGTTTTTACGAGCAGTACTTC
CASSLFPRQGSFYEQYF
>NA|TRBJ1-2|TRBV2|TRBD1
TGTGCCAGCAGTGATATTGGGACAGGATATGGCTACACCTTC
CASSDIGTGYGYTF
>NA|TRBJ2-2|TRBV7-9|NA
TGTGCCAGCAGCTTAGCGGGAGGCACCGGGGAGCTGTTTTTT
CASSLAGGTGELFF
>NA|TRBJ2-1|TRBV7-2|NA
TGTGCCAGCAGCTTAGAAGGGAGGTCCTCCCGGCAGTTCTTC
CASSLEGRSSRQFF
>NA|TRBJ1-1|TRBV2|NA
TGTGCCAGCAGTGAAGGGGGCGAAGCTTTCTTT
CASSEGGEAFF
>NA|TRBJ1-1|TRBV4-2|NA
TGTGCCAGCAGCCGGGGGGGAATTGAGAGTGAAGCTTTCTTT
CASSRGGIESEAFF
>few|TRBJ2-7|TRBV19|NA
TGTGCCAGTAGTATGCGGAGATTCTACGAGCAGTACTTC
CASSMRRFYEQYF
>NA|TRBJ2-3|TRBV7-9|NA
TGTGCCAGCAGCTTCTCCGGGACAAGCACAGATACGCAGTATTTT
CASSFSGTSTDTQYF
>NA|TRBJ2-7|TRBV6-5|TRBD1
TGTGCCAGCAGTCGCCGGACAGGAGCCTACGAGCAGTACTTC
CASSRRTGAYEQYF
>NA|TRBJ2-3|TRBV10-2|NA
TGCGCCACCGGTTACGATCGGGGGGCAGGGGATACGCAGTATTTT
CATGYDRGAGDTQYF
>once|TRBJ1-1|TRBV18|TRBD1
TGTGCCAGCTCACCACGGGGGACAGGGGCCCCGAACACTGAAACTTTCTTT
CASSPRGTGAPNTETFF
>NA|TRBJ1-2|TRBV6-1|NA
TGTGCCAGCAGCATCACTATTGCTAACTATGGCTACACCTTC
CASSITIANYGYTF
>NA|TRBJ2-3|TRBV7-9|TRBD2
TGTGCCAGCAGCTTATTGGCGGGGGGCAGAGGTATAGCGGATACGCAGTATTTT
CASSLLAGGRGIADTQYF
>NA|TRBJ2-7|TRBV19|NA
TGTGCCAGTAGTCCTGATAGTGGCAGGAGCTCCTACGAGCAGTACTTC
CASSPDSGRSSYEQYF
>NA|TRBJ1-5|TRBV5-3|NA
TGTGCCAGAAATCCTCCCTCGGGGGCAGAGAAGCCCCAGCATTTT
CARNPPSGAEKPQHF
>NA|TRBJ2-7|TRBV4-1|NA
TGCGCCAGCAGCCAAGGCTGGACGGCCTACGAGCAGTACTTC
CASSQGWTAYEQYF
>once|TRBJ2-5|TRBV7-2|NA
TGTGCCAGCAGCCCCCGGACCACCACGGGAGAGACCCAGTACTTC
CASSPRTTTGETQYF
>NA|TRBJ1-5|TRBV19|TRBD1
TGTGCCAGTAGTACCGACAGGGTAAGAATTCAGCCCCAGCATTTT
CASSTDRVRIQPQHF
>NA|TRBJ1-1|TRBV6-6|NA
TGTGCCAGCAAGGTTGAGAACACTGAAGCTTTCTTT
CASKVENTEAFF
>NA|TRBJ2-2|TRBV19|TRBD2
TGTGCCAGTAGTACACGGACTAGCGGGAGGTGGAGCACCGGGGAGCTGTTTTTT
CASSTRTSGRWSTGELFF
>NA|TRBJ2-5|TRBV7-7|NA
TGTGCTAGCAGTCGGACTCTCCAAGAGACCCAGTACTTC
CASSRTLQETQYF
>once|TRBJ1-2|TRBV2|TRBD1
TGTGCCAGCCAGGGACAGAGCCGATATGGCTACACCTTC
CASQGQSRYGYTF
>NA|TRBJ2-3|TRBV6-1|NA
TGTGCCAGCAGACTATGGACAGATAGCACAGATACGCAGTATTTT
CASRLWTDSTDTQYF
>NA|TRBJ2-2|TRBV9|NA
TGTGCCAGCAGCGTAGTTCCCGGGGAGCTGTTTTTT
CASSVVPGELFF
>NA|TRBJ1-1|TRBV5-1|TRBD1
TGCGCCAGCAGCGACCAACAGGGGGGATACACTGAAGCTTTCTTT
CASSDQQGGYTEAFF
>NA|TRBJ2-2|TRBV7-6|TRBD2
TGTGCCAGCAGCCCGGGGGGGGCCGGGGAGCTGTTTTTT
CASSPGGAGELFF
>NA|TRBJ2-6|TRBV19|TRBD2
TGTGCCAGTAGTATATTCGGGGGGGCTGGGGCCAACGTCCTGACTTTC
CASSIFGGAGANVLTF
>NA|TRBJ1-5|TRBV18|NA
TGTGCCAGCTCACGGGACACCCATCAGCCCCAGCATTTT
CASSRDTHQPQHF
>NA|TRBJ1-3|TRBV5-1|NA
TGCGCCAGCAGCTTCTCCGGGTCAGGTGAACTTGGAAACACCATATATTTT
CASSFSGSGELGNTIYF
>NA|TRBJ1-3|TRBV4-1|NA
TGCGCCAGCTCCAGGGGAATACTCTCTGGAAACACCATATATTTT
CASSRGILSGNTIYF
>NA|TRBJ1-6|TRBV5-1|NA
TGCGCCAGCAGTTTAGGGCAACAGAATTCACCCCTCCACTTT
CASSLGQQNSPLHF
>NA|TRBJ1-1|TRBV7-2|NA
TGTGCCAGCAGCTTAGGGCAGGGGTACACTGAAGCTTTCTTT
CASSLGQGYTEAFF
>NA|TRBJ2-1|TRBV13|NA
TGTGCCAGCAGCTCAGGGGGAGGGGGCTCCTACAATGAGCAGTTCTTC
CASSSGGGGSYNEQFF
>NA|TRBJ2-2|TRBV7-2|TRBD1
TGTGCCAGCAGCTTAGGGACAGGGTTAACCGGGGAGCTGTTTTTT
CASSLGTGLTGELFF
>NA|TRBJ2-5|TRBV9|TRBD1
TGTGCCAGCAGCGGGGGGACAGGCCAACAAGAGACCCAGTACTTC
CASSGGTGQQETQYF
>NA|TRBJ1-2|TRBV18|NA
TGTGCCAGCTCGCGCGAAAGGTCCGCCAGCACTTCTAACTATGGCTACACCTTC
CASSRERSASTSNYGYTF
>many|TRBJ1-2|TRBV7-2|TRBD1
TGTGCCAGCAGCCCAAGGACAGGGGAAGGTTATGGCTACACCTTC
CASSPRTGEGYGYTF
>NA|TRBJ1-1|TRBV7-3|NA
TGTGCCAGCAGCGGGGTATTAACTGAAGCTTTCTTT
CASSGVLTEAFF
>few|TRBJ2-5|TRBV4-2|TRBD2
TGTGCCAGCAGCCAAGGAACCGGGACTAGCGGGAGTAGTGAGACCCAGTACTTC
CASSQGTGTSGSSETQYF
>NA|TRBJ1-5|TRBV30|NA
TGTGCCTGGAGTCGACTGGTTAGCAATCAGCCCCAGCATTTT
CAWSRLVSNQPQHF
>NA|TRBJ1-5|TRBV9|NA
TGTGCCAGCAGCGTTGGGACAAGGAATCAGCCCCAGCATTTT
CASSVGTRNQPQHF
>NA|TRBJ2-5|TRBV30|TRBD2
TGTGCCTGGAGCGGACTAGCGGGGGGACAAGAGACCCAGTACTTC
CAWSGLAGGQETQYF
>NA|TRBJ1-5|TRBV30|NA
TGTGCCTGGAGTGTAGTAGGGCGAAACAATCAGCCCCAGCATTTT
CAWSVVGRNNQPQHF
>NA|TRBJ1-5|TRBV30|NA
TGTGCCTGGGCGACAGGATTTCATCAGCCCCAGCATTTT
CAWATGFHQPQHF
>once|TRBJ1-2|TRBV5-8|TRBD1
TGTGCCAGCGGCCGGACAGGGAACTATGGCTACACCTTC
CASGRTGNYGYTF
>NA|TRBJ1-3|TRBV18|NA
TGTGCCAGCTCGGCCGAGGGGCGCTCTGGAAACACCATATATTTT
CASSAEGRSGNTIYF
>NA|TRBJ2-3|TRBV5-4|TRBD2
TGTGCCAGCAGTTACATGAGCGGGATAGGCACAGATACGCAGTATTTT
CASSYMSGIGTDTQYF
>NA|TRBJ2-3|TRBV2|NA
TGTGCCAGCATCTCCGGAAGGCGCACAGATACGCAGTATTTT
CASISGRRTDTQYF
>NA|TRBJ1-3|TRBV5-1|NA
TGCGCCAGCAGCTTGTTGGGCTACTCTGGAAACACCATATATTTT
CASSLLGYSGNTIYF